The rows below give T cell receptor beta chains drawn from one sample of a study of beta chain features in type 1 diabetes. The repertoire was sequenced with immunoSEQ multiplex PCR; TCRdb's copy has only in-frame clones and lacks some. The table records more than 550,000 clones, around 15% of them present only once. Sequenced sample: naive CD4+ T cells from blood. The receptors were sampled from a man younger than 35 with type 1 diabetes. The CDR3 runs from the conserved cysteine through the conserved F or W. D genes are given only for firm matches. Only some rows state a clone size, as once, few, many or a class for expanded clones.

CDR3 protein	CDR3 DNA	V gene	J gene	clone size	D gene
CASSLGTAGGTDTQYF	TGTGCCAGCAGTTTAGGAACAGCGGGGGGCACAGATACGCAGTATTTT	TRBV28	TRBJ2-3	few	TRBD2
CASRLAGGETQYF	TGTGCCAGCAGACTAGCGGGAGGCGAGACCCAGTACTTC	TRBV25-1	TRBJ2-5	few	TRBD2
CASSLQGARYEQYF	TGTGCCAGCAGTCTACAGGGGGCGAGGTACGAGCAGTACTTC	TRBV7-2	TRBJ2-7	.	TRBD1
CASSNIRDNSYEQYF	TGTGCCAGCAGTAATATCCGGGACAACTCCTACGAGCAGTACTTC	TRBV6-5	TRBJ2-7	.	.
CASSLGGRGRAYEQYF	TGTGCCAGCAGTTTGGGTGGAAGGGGCAGGGCCTACGAGCAGTACTTC	TRBV28	TRBJ2-7	.	.
CASSLSGGYNEQFF	TGTGCCAGCAGCCTTAGCGGGGGATACAATGAGCAGTTCTTC	TRBV7-3	TRBJ2-1	.	TRBD2
CASSALSYNEQFF	TGTGCCAGCAGCGCTTTGAGCTACAATGAGCAGTTCTTC	TRBV9	TRBJ2-1	.	.
CASSYSGAGQPQHF	TGTGCCAGCAGCTACTCGGGGGCAGGGCAGCCCCAGCATTTT	TRBV6-6	TRBJ1-5	few	.
CASSLIVGETEAFF	TGCGCCAGCAGCTTGATCGTGGGGGAAACTGAAGCTTTCTTT	TRBV5-1	TRBJ1-1	few	.
CASSLRRGTETQYF	TGTGCCAGCAGCTTACGAAGGGGGACGGAGACCCAGTACTTC	TRBV7-9	TRBJ2-5	few	.
CASSNSVPAGGSNEQFF	TGTGCCAGCTCAAACAGCGTCCCAGCGGGAGGAAGTAATGAGCAGTTCTTC	TRBV18	TRBJ2-1	few	TRBD2
CASSQPSQGLGETQYF	TGCGCCAGCAGCCAGCCTTCCCAGGGACTGGGAGAGACCCAGTACTTC	TRBV4-1	TRBJ2-5	.	.
CASSYSSQGGSETQYF	TGTGCCAGCAGTTACTCATCGCAGGGAGGCTCAGAGACCCAGTACTTC	TRBV6-5	TRBJ2-5	.	.
CASSSTTDTQYF	TGTGCCAGCAGTTCGACCACAGATACGCAGTATTTT	TRBV6-6	TRBJ2-3	.	.
CAWSPTFETFF	TGTGCCTGGAGCCCGACGTTCGAGACTTTCTTT	TRBV30	TRBJ1-1	.	.
CASSLTVLELFF	TGTGCCAGCAGTTTGACAGTCTTAGAACTGTTTTTT	TRBV28	TRBJ1-4	.	.
CASSLFGQGARKKDNSPLHF	TGTGCCAGCAGTTTATTTGGCCAGGGGGCGCGTAAGAAGGATAATTCACCCCTCCACTTT	TRBV28	TRBJ1-6	few	TRBD1
CSVGDRASYEQYF	TGCAGCGTTGGGGACAGGGCCTCCTACGAGCAGTACTTC	TRBV29-1	TRBJ2-7	few	TRBD1
CASSFKGHPYEQYF	TGTGCCAGCAGTTTTAAGGGACACCCCTACGAGCAGTACTTC	TRBV27	TRBJ2-7	few	.
CASSQGTSGFGRRETQYF	TGCGCCAGCAGCCAGGGAACTAGCGGGTTTGGGCGTAGAGAGACCCAGTACTTC	TRBV4-3	TRBJ2-5	once	TRBD2
CSVGPGASYGYTF	TGCAGCGTTGGTCCGGGGGCGAGCTATGGCTACACCTTC	TRBV29-1	TRBJ1-2	few	.
CATSRDGRGTGELFF	TGTGCCACCAGCAGAGACGGCCGGGGAACCGGGGAGCTGTTTTTT	TRBV15	TRBJ2-2	.	.
CALSGWASETQYF	TGTGCCTTATCAGGGTGGGCCTCAGAGACCCAGTACTTC	TRBV30	TRBJ2-5	.	.
CSVTNPDTQYF	TGCAGCGTGACAAACCCGGATACGCAGTATTTT	TRBV29-1	TRBJ2-3	few	.
CASSLAAGKEQFF	TGCGCCAGCAGCTTGGCGGCAGGCAAAGAGCAGTTCTTC	TRBV5-1	TRBJ2-1	.	.
CASSPRLAVASYEQYF	TGTGCCAGCTCACCACGGTTAGCTGTGGCTTCCTACGAGCAGTACTTC	TRBV18	TRBJ2-7	.	.
CASSLRQGASGYTF	TGTGCCAGCAGTCTGCGACAGGGGGCGTCTGGCTACACCTTC	TRBV6-5	TRBJ1-2	.	TRBD1
CASTTGGQGAEEQFF	TGTGCCAGCACCACCGGGGGACAGGGGGCCGAGGAGCAGTTCTTC	TRBV28	TRBJ2-1	.	TRBD1
CASSIAGGGELFF	TGTGCCAGTAGTATAGCCGGCGGTGGGGAGCTGTTTTTT	TRBV19	TRBJ2-2	.	.
CASSQVKPGVVLETQYF	TGTGCCAGCAGCCAAGTGAAGCCAGGGGTAGTATTGGAGACCCAGTACTTC	TRBV14	TRBJ2-5	few	.
CASRDGQGYGYTF	TGTGCCAGTAGGGATGGACAGGGCTATGGCTACACCTTC	TRBV19	TRBJ1-2	few	TRBD1
CASRMGDREQETQYF	TGCGCCAGCCGCATGGGGGACAGGGAACAAGAGACCCAGTACTTC	TRBV5-1	TRBJ2-5	few	TRBD1
CAWSVSGLLYEQYF	TGTGCCTGGAGTGTTTCGGGACTCTTATACGAGCAGTACTTC	TRBV30	TRBJ2-7	few	.
CASSPRRSNQPQHF	TGTGCCAGCAGCCCTCGGAGAAGCAATCAGCCCCAGCATTTT	TRBV7-2	TRBJ1-5	.	.
CASSPQSRAHYGYTF	TGTGCCAGCAGCCCCCAAAGTAGGGCCCACTATGGCTACACCTTC	TRBV9	TRBJ1-2	few	.
CASSLYSSYEQYF	TGTGCCAGCAGCTTATACAGCTCCTACGAGCAGTACTTC	TRBV11-1	TRBJ2-7	.	.
CAYLAGEGAYEQYF	TGTGCCTACCTAGCGGGAGAGGGGGCCTACGAGCAGTACTTC	TRBV30	TRBJ2-7	few	TRBD2
CASSRGENNEQFF	TGCGCCAGCAGCCGGGGAGAAAACAATGAGCAGTTCTTC	TRBV5-1	TRBJ2-1	.	.
CASSLDGVGRGYGYTF	TGTGCCAGCAGCTTAGATGGTGTAGGGAGGGGCTATGGCTACACCTTC	TRBV7-2	TRBJ1-2	few	.
CASSLLGQGAYGYTF	TGTGCCAGCAGCCTCTTGGGACAGGGCGCCTATGGCTACACCTTC	TRBV7-2	TRBJ1-2	.	TRBD1
CASSPSEGTSYNEQFF	TGCGCCAGCAGCCCCAGCGAAGGGACTTCCTACAATGAGCAGTTCTTC	TRBV5-1	TRBJ2-1	.	.
CASSFGWAGQETQYF	TGTGCCAGCAGCTTCGGGTGGGCAGGCCAAGAGACACAGTACTTC	TRBV7-8	TRBJ2-5	.	.
CAWDSPSTDTQYF	TGTGCCTGGGACAGTCCCAGCACAGATACGCAGTATTTT	TRBV30	TRBJ2-3	few	.
CASSLDLGEQYF	TGTGCCAGCAGCTTAGATCTGGGCGAGCAGTACTTC	TRBV11-2	TRBJ2-7	.	.